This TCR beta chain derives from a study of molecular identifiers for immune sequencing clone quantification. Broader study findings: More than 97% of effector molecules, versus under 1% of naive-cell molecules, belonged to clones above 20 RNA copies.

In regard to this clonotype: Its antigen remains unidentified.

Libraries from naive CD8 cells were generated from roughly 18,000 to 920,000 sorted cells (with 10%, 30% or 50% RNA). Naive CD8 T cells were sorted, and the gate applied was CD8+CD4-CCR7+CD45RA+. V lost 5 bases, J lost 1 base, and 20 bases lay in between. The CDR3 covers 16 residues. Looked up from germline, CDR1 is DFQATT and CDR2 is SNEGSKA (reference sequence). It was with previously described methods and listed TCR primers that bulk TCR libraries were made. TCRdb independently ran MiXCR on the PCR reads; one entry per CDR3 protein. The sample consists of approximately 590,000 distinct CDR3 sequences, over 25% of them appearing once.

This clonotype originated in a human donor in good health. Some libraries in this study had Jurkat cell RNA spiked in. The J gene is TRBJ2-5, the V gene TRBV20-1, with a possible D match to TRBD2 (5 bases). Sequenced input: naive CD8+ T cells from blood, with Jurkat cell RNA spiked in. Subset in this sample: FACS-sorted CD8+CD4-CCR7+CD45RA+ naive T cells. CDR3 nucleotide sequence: TGCAGTGCTCACACGGAGGAGGCCCGTATCCAAGAGACCCAGTACTTC. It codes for CSAHTEEARIQETQYF.